A selection of T cell receptor beta chains follows, all from one sample in a study of early T cells in non-severe SARS-CoV-2 infection. TCRdb analysed the 5' RACE reads with MiXCR anew, one entry per CDR3 protein. The sample yields 25,000 to 30,000 distinct CDR3 sequences, 5% to 6.5% seen once. The specimen was whole blood, collected at baseline. All receptors come from an adult who was a healthcare worker with PCR-confirmed SARS-CoV-2 infection or an uninfected control (not recorded which). CDR3s include the opening cysteine and the closing phenylalanine or tryptophan. The order of the fields is D gene, V gene, clone size, J gene, CDR3 protein, CDR3 DNA. D genes are given only for firm matches. The size entry is marked missing in some rows and otherwise reads once, few, many or a size class.

D: NA
V: TRBV12-3/TRBV12-4
size: many
J: TRBJ2-4
CDR3: CASSLQGGRNIQYF
DNA: TGTGCCAGCAGTTTGCAGGGGGGCCGAAACATTCAGTACTTC

D: NA
V: TRBV24-1
size: many
J: TRBJ2-2
CDR3: CATSLQGQTGELFF
DNA: TGTGCCACCAGTCTTCAGGGTCAAACCGGGGAGCTGTTTTTT

D: NA
V: TRBV2
size: many
J: TRBJ1-2
CDR3: CASTTGNYGYTF
DNA: TGTGCCAGCACCACAGGAAACTATGGCTACACCTTC

D: TRBD2
V: TRBV20-1
size: many
J: TRBJ2-1
CDR3: CSAGLAQVNEQFF
DNA: TGCAGTGCTGGACTAGCGCAGGTGAATGAGCAGTTCTTC

D: NA
V: TRBV5-6
size: many
J: TRBJ2-2
CDR3: CASSLGMGRNTGELFF
DNA: TGTGCCAGCAGCTTGGGAATGGGAAGGAACACCGGGGAGCTGTTTTTT

D: NA
V: TRBV7-3
size: many
J: TRBJ2-2
CDR3: CASSSEHTGELFF
DNA: TGTGCCAGCAGCAGCGAACACACCGGGGAGCTGTTTTTT

D: NA
V: TRBV28
size: NA
J: TRBJ1-1
CDR3: CASSQEVRSTEAFF
DNA: TGTGCCAGCAGTCAGGAGGTGCGGAGCACTGAAGCTTTCTTT

D: NA
V: TRBV18
size: many
J: TRBJ2-1
CDR3: CASSQDYYNEQFF
DNA: TGTGCCAGCTCACAGGACTATTACAATGAGCAGTTCTTC

D: NA
V: TRBV7-2
size: many
J: TRBJ1-2
CDR3: CASSLVEGIGYTF
DNA: TGTGCCAGCAGCTTAGTGGAAGGGATCGGCTACACCTTC

D: NA
V: TRBV7-2
size: NA
J: TRBJ1-6
CDR3: CASSLGAGSSYNSPLHF
DNA: TGTGCCAGCAGCTTAGGGGCGGGAAGCTCCTATAATTCACCCCTCCACTTT

D: TRBD2
V: TRBV6-6
size: few
J: TRBJ2-1
CDR3: CASSPLTSGINNEQFF
DNA: TGTGCCAGCAGTCCCCTGACTAGCGGCATCAACAATGAGCAGTTCTTC

D: NA
V: TRBV7-2
size: many
J: TRBJ2-2
CDR3: CASTKTRGTGELFF
DNA: TGTGCCAGCACCAAGACGCGGGGCACCGGGGAGCTGTTTTTT

D: NA
V: TRBV28
size: many
J: TRBJ2-7
CDR3: CASSLPGYEQYF
DNA: TGTGCCAGCAGTTTACCTGGCTACGAGCAGTACTTC

D: NA
V: TRBV11-2
size: NA
J: TRBJ2-1
CDR3: CASSLPGNSYNEQFF
DNA: TGTGCCAGCAGCTTGCCAGGGAACTCCTACAATGAGCAGTTCTTC

D: TRBD2
V: TRBV2
size: many
J: TRBJ2-2
CDR3: CASTGGRYEAGELFF
DNA: TGTGCCAGCACCGGGGGGAGGTATGAAGCCGGGGAGCTGTTTTTT